Listed below are T cell receptor beta chains from one sample, sequenced in a study of T cell responses to AZD1222 COVID-19 vaccine. Libraries were prepared by immunoSEQ multiplex PCR; TCRdb keeps only in-frame clonotypes and omits some of them. The sample yields some 96,000 clones, around 87% seen once. Material: peripheral blood, obtained on day 0 of MenACWY control vaccination. The receptors derive from an adult in good health. Each CDR3 is given with its conserved first and last residue. A D gene is named only where the DNA matches it firmly. Not every row has a clone size; where given, it reads once, few, many or a size class.

j_call,clone_size,d_call,v_call,cdr3_aa,cdr3_nt
TRBJ2-5,-,TRBD2,TRBV30,CAWSLAGGLGETQYF,TGTGCCTGGAGCCTAGCGGGAGGGCTTGGAGAGACCCAGTACTTC
TRBJ1-4,-,-,TRBV10-3,CAIRAGRGGEKLFF,TGTGCCATCAGAGCCGGCAGGGGAGGGGAAAAACTGTTTTTT
TRBJ1-4,-,TRBD1,TRBV5-1,CASSRDSPNEKLFF,TGCGCCAGCAGCCGGGACAGCCCCAATGAAAAACTGTTTTTT
TRBJ1-2,-,-,TRBV11-2,CASSLPGFNGYTF,TGTGCCAGCAGCTTACCAGGGTTCAACGGCTACACCTTC
TRBJ2-7,-,TRBD2,TRBV6-5,CASSRRGGSYEQYF,TGTGCCAGCAGTCGCCGGGGGGGCTCCTACGAGCAGTACTTC
TRBJ2-1,-,TRBD1,TRBV6-5,CASSLRQGVDEQFF,TGTGCCAGCAGTTTGAGACAGGGGGTGGATGAGCAGTTCTTC
TRBJ2-7,-,TRBD2,TRBV24-1,CATSDSLGTSGTYEQYF,TGTGCCACCAGTGATTCGCTTGGGACTAGCGGGACCTACGAGCAGTACTTC
TRBJ2-3,once,-,TRBV11-2,CASSLGADTQYF,TGTGCCAGCAGCTTAGGGGCAGATACGCAGTATTTT
TRBJ2-7,few,-,TRBV29-1,CSVVVGGQSEQYF,TGCAGCGTTGTTGTTGGGGGACAATCCGAGCAGTACTTC
TRBJ1-6,-,-,TRBV6-6,CASNREHYNSPLHF,TGTGCCAGCAACAGGGAACACTATAATTCACCCCTCCACTTT
TRBJ2-7,-,-,TRBV2,CASRPTDRLFYEQYF,TGTGCCAGCAGGCCTACAGATCGCCTATTCTACGAGCAGTACTTC
TRBJ2-2,once,-,TRBV6-5,CASSDGRFNTGELFF,TGTGCCAGCAGCGACGGGCGGTTTAACACCGGGGAGCTGTTTTTT
TRBJ2-7,-,TRBD1,TRBV5-4,CASSLGRQGYEQYF,TGTGCCAGCAGCCTTGGACGACAGGGGTACGAGCAGTACTTC
TRBJ1-5,-,-,TRBV3-1/TRBV3-2,CASSQVPRGGPVGNQPQHF,TGTGCCAGCAGCCAAGTCCCGCGGGGGGGTCCGGTGGGGAATCAGCCCCAGCATTTT
TRBJ1-2,-,-,TRBV2,CASSASQTGGSGYTF,TGTGCCAGCAGTGCCAGTCAGACCGGGGGATCGGGCTACACCTTC
TRBJ2-1,-,-,TRBV28,CASSLRTKEFF,TGTGCCAGCAGCTTAAGGACTAAGGAGTTCTTC
TRBJ2-7,-,-,TRBV11-2,CASSSTGYEQYF,TGTGCCAGCAGCTCAACTGGGTATGAGCAGTACTTC
TRBJ2-1,-,-,TRBV3-1/TRBV3-2,CASSQYRIMGNEQFF,TGTGCCAGCAGCCAATATAGGATCATGGGCAATGAGCAGTTCTTC
TRBJ2-1,-,TRBD1,TRBV7-2,CASSPTPGTARYSGQFF,TGTGCCAGCAGTCCTACCCCCGGGACAGCGCGATACTCGGGGCAGTTCTTC
TRBJ2-1,-,-,TRBV28,CASRSAGWSSYNEQFF,TGTGCCAGCAGATCAGCGGGCTGGAGCTCCTACAATGAGCAGTTCTTC
TRBJ1-3,-,-,TRBV7-2,CASGPLPPGVNTIYF,TGTGCCAGCGGTCCTTTGCCCCCCGGGGTGAACACCATATATTTT
TRBJ2-7,once,-,TRBV5-1,CASRTGTWGSEQYF,TGCGCCAGCAGGACAGGCACCTGGGGGTCCGAGCAGTACTTC
TRBJ1-4,-,TRBD1,TRBV5-4,CASSFGQGPNEKLFF,TGTGCCAGCAGCTTCGGACAGGGACCTAATGAAAAACTGTTTTTT
TRBJ2-3,-,TRBD2,TRBV4-1,CASSQDLTPLAGRTDTQYF,TGCGCCAGCAGCCAAGACCTTACCCCACTAGCGGGGCGCACAGATACGCAGTATTTT
TRBJ1-5,-,-,TRBV6-5,CASSYKANQPQHF,TGTGCCAGCAGTTACAAGGCTAATCAGCCCCAGCATTTT
TRBJ2-4,-,-,TRBV3-1/TRBV3-2,CASSHPGRAQNIQYF,TGTGCCAGCAGCCACCCGGGCAGGGCCCAAAACATTCAGTACTTC